This T cell receptor (beta chain) originates from a study of T cell repertoires in cytomegalovirus infection. This clonotype appeared a few times. Its antigen is currently unknown. In germline, CDR1 is PRHDT, CDR2 FYEKMQ (reference sequence). The CDR3 covers 15 residues. The V gene lost 2 bases and the J gene lost 4 bases, with 14 bases spanning the gap. From the reads, TCRdb called clonotypes with MiXCR, one entry per CDR3 protein. The table includes roughly 280,000 distinct CDR3 sequences, 20% to 25% detected once. This chain links TRBV13 with TRBJ1-2, with D possibly TRBD1 on 6 matching bases. The TCR was taken from a human donor in good health (CMV status not recorded). Some clones in this sample may be carry-over from other donors' samples. This material consisted of cultured PBMCs, taken from culture after CMV antigen stimulation. The CDR3 reads CASSLLQGDTYGYTF. The CDR3 nucleotides are TGTGCCAGCAGCTTACTACAGGGTGATACCTATGGCTACACCTTC. The complete variable domain, with remaining parts taken from reference TRBV13 and TRBJ1-2, reads AAGVIQSPRHLIKEKRETATLKCYPIPRHDTVYWYQQGPGQDPQFLISFYEKMQSDKGSIPDRFSAQQFSDYHSELNMSSLELGDSALYFCASSLLQGDTYGYTFGSGTRLTVV.